What follows are 32 T cell receptor beta chains derived from one specimen sequenced in a study of Ad26.COV2.S vaccination and SARS-CoV-2 variants. Some clones are missing from TCRdb's copy, which holds only in-frame ones; the method was immunoSEQ multiplex PCR. The sample yields 300,000 to 400,000 clones, 80% to 90% seen once. Treatment here: about 20 received Ad26.COV2.S at low or high dose, single or two shots; roughly 5 received placebo; per-sample allocation not given. Specimens were obtained on day 63 following the first vaccine or placebo injection. The sample was peripheral blood, taken in a trial of Ad26.COV2.S vaccine versus placebo. The source of these receptors is a person aged 18-60 years who received the Ad26.COV2.S COVID-19 vaccine or a placebo.

The chain combines TRBV4-2 with TRBJ1-2; 7 nucleotides align to TRBD1. J lost 8 bases, V lost 3 bases, and 12 bases had no gene match. The length of the CDR3 is 15 residues. Per the germline V gene, CDR1 is LGHNA and CDR2 is YNFKEQ. This chain's CDR3 is CASSQADRVVRGYTF. The DNA of the CDR3 is TGTGCCAGCAGCCAGGCTGACAGGGTGGTAAGGGGCTACACCTTC.

This chain connects TRBV27 to TRBJ2-1; D not certain. The CDR3 is 13 residues long. V was clipped by 5 bases and J by 2 bases, with 7 bases between them. Germline assignment: CDR1 MNHEY and CDR2 SMNVEV (reference sequence). The CDR3 DNA follows: TGTGCCAGCAGTCCCGACACCTACAATGAGCAGTTCTTC. Translating gives CASSPDTYNEQFF.

The chain is built from TRBV19 and TRBJ2-1, with a weak D call TRBD1 (5 bases). With 8 bases removed from V and 6 bases from J, the gap between germline ends came to 20 bases. The V gene's germline CDR1 is LNHDA and CDR2 SQIVND (reference sequence). The length of the CDR3 is 15 residues. The CDR3 is CASAPRQGGINEQFF. The CDR3 DNA sequence: TGTGCCAGTGCGCCTCGCCAGGGTGGGATCAATGAGCAGTTCTTC.

This clone is a singleton in its sample. This chain connects TRBV4-3 to TRBJ1-5, with a tentative D call TRBD1 (5 bases). Trimming removed 0 bases from V and 7 bases from J, with 13 bases in between. CDR3 length equals 15 residues. Germline V CDR1 and CDR2: LGHNA, YSLEER. In nucleotides, the CDR3 is TGCGCCAGCAGCCAAGATCCAGGGCCCTACCAGCCCCAGCATTTT. It encodes CASSQDPGPYQPQHF.

V usage is TRBV28 and J usage is TRBJ1-5; the match to TRBD1 covers 7 bases. CDR3 size: 15 residues. The V gene end was trimmed by 3 bases and the J gene end by 4 bases; junction bases not matched to a gene: 6. Germline CDR1 reads MDHEN; CDR2 reads SYDVKM. The CDR3 DNA reads as TGTGCCAGCAGTTTCAGGGGGGCACCTAATCAGCCCCAGCATTTT. Protein sequence: CASSFRGAPNQPQHF.

J is TRBJ1-1 and V is TRBV30; D is ambiguous. This CDR3 region has 13 residues. The germline V gene has CDR1 GTSNPN and CDR2 SVGIG (reference sequence). Trimming took off 0 bases at V and 6 bases at J, with 11 bases between the two ends. CDR3 bases: TGTGCCTGGAGTGTACACCTGGACCCTGAAGCTTTCTTT. It encodes CAWSVHLDPEAFF.

This clone was seen a few times. The rearrangement links TRBV27 to TRBJ2-1; the D gene is possibly TRBD1 (6 bases). Trimming shortened V by 7 bases and J by 10 bases, and 11 bases separated the two germline ends. The CDR3 is 11 residues long. CDR1 and CDR2 from the germline V gene are MNHEY and SMNVEV (reference sequence). CDR3 nucleotides: TGTGCCAGCAACCAGGGGCAAGAGCAGTTCTTC. Translating it yields CASNQGQEQFF.

This rearrangement joins TRBV19 to TRBJ2-1, with 8 bases fitting TRBD1. Trimming cost V 3 bases and J 7 bases; bases outside gene matches: 8. The CDR3 runs to 15 residues. Germline values: CDR1 LNHDA, CDR2 SQIVND (reference sequence). The CDR3 DNA reads as TGTGCCAGTAGTATTTCCAGGGGGCGCAAAAATGAGCAGTTCTTC. Its translation: CASSISRGRKNEQFF.

The rearrangement links TRBV27 to TRBJ2-1, with TRBD1 identical over 9 bases. Germline CDR1 reads MNHEY; CDR2 reads SMNVEV (reference sequence). The trim removed 6 bases at V and 4 bases at J, leaving 7 bases unmatched. This CDR3 has 15 amino acids. The CDR3 DNA reads TGTGCCAGCAGATCGGGACAGGGAATTTACAATGAGCAGTTCTTC. The encoded protein is CASRSGQGIYNEQFF.

V is TRBV19 and J is TRBJ1-2; a weak D match, TRBD1 (5 bases). CDR1 LNHDA and CDR2 SQIVND come from the germline V gene (reference sequence). CDR3 length: 16 residues. V was shortened by 7 bases and J by 0 bases, with 18 bases between the two germline ends. As DNA, the CDR3 is TGTGCCAGTAATCTCAGGGCGAGCGGAGCTAACTATGGCTACACCTTC. Encoded protein: CASNLRASGANYGYTF.

V usage is TRBV4-2 and J usage is TRBJ2-2; TRBD2 agrees at 7 bases. The trim removed 5 bases at V and 1 base at J, leaving 10 bases unmatched. The CDR3 extends over 17 amino acids. Germline V gene data show CDR1 as LGHNA and CDR2 as YNFKEQ. CDR3 sequence: CASSFPGGGGNTGELFF. The CDR3 nucleotides are TGTGCCAGCAGCTTCCCAGGAGGCGGGGGGAACACCGGGGAGCTGTTTTTT.

The J gene is TRBJ2-5, the V gene TRBV2; no definite D call. Germline CDR1 is SNHLY and CDR2 is FYNNEI. The CDR3 spans 15 residues. Trimming removed 4 bases at V and 1 base at J, with 13 bases between. CDR3 sequence (DNA): TGTGCCAGCAGTGGAGGAAGGATAACCCAAGAGACCCAGTACTTC. Encoded protein: CASSGGRITQETQYF.

This chain uses TRBV30 with TRBJ1-1; D is perhaps TRBD1 (5 bases). The V end lost 0 bases, the J end lost 5 bases, and 10 bases lay between the germline ends. The CDR3 runs to 13 residues. The germline V gene has CDR1 GTSNPN and CDR2 SVGIG (reference sequence). CDR3 region: CAWSVSGGTEAFF. The CDR3 coding sequence is TGTGCCTGGAGTGTATCCGGGGGGACTGAAGCTTTCTTT.

This chain uses TRBV3-1 (or the pseudogene TRBV3-2) with TRBJ1-2; D not resolved. This CDR3 spans 16 amino acids. The germline V and J ends were trimmed by 0 bases and 4 bases, with 15 bases remaining between them. Germline V lookup: CDR1 LGHDT, CDR2 YNNKEL (reference sequence). The CDR3 bases are TGTGCCAGCAGCCAAGAGGTAGTTGGAGCTGGCTATGGCTACACCTTC. Its translation: CASSQEVVGAGYGYTF.

This sequence joins TRBV7-9 and TRBJ2-7; D uncertain. This CDR3 has 14 residues. V was shortened by 3 bases and J by 5 bases, with 14 bases between the two germline ends. Germline loops: CDR1 SEHNR, CDR2 FQNEAQ (reference sequence). Written as DNA, the CDR3 is TGTGCCAGCAGCTTGAGCTCCCCCCCTCACGAGCAGTACTTC. Protein: CASSLSSPPHEQYF. Drawing the rest from reference TRBV7-9 and TRBJ2-7, the complete variable domain is DTGVSQNPRHKITKRGQNVTFRCDPISEHNRLYWYRQTLGQGPEFLTYFQNEAQLEKSRLLSDRFSAERPKGSFSTLEIQRTEQGDSAMYLCASSLSSPPHEQYFGPGTRLTVT.

The chain carries TRBV5-1 and TRBJ2-2, with 7 bases fitting TRBD2. J was trimmed by 5 bases and V by 4 bases; bases with no gene match: 8. Germline CDR1 SGHRS, CDR2 YFSETQ. The length of the CDR3 is 15 residues. The CDR3 region is CASSMTSFGTGELFF. CDR3 bases: TGCGCCAGCAGCATGACTAGCTTTGGGACCGGGGAGCTGTTTTTT.

The gene calls are TRBV18 and TRBJ1-5, with D possibly being TRBD1 (6 bases). CDR1 KGHSH and CDR2 LQKENI come from the germline V gene. V was shortened by 5 bases and J by 3 bases, with 14 bases between the two germline ends. The CDR3 runs 15 residues. The CDR3 reads CASSELQGINQPQHF. The CDR3 DNA sequence: TGTGCCAGCTCAGAACTACAGGGCATCAATCAGCCCCAGCATTTT.

The V gene is TRBV3-1 (or the pseudogene TRBV3-2), the J gene TRBJ1-3; tentatively, D is TRBD1 (6 bases). CDR3 length equals 15 residues. With 0 bases removed from V and 3 bases from J, the gap between germline ends came to 9 bases. Germline loops: CDR1 LGHDT, CDR2 YNNKEL (reference sequence). The CDR3 sequence is CASSQDRGHGNTIYF. The DNA of the CDR3 is TGTGCCAGCAGCCAAGACCGGGGGCATGGAAACACCATATATTTT.

This chain joins TRBV4-1 and TRBJ1-5, with 7 positions matching TRBD1. The V segment lost 1 base and the J segment 4 bases; nucleotides outside the gene matches: 7. The CDR3 covers 16 residues. Germline values: CDR1 MGHRA, CDR2 YSYEKL. The CDR3 spells CASSQVSKGANQPQHF. The CDR3 nucleotides read TGCGCCAGCAGCCAAGTATCGAAGGGGGCTAATCAGCCCCAGCATTTT.

The sample holds a few counts of this clone. This rearrangement joins TRBV19 to TRBJ1-1; D remains unclear. This CDR3 has 9 residues. Germline loops: CDR1 LNHDA, CDR2 SQIVND (reference sequence). V was trimmed by 11 bases and J by 1 base, leaving 2 bases between them. In DNA form, the CDR3 reads TGTGCCGGGAACACTGAAGCTTTCTTT. Translation gives CAGNTEAFF.

This chain links TRBV12-3 or TRBV12-4 with TRBJ1-1; D is uncertain. V was pared by 5 bases and J by 2 bases, with 3 bases between. This CDR3 spans 11 amino acids. The CDR3 spells CASSRNTEAFF. Here the CDR3 DNA reads TGTGCCAGCAGTCGAAACACTGAAGCTTTCTTT.

The J gene is TRBJ2-7, the V gene TRBV15; D not certain. V dropped 1 base and J dropped 1 base, with 8 bases sitting between them. This CDR3 is 14 amino acids long. CDR1 and CDR2 (germline): LNHNV, YYDKDF (reference sequence). This CDR3 is CATSRALVSYEQYF. DNA of the CDR3: TGTGCCACCAGCAGAGCCTTGGTTTCCTACGAGCAGTACTTC.

The chain recombines TRBV7-9 with TRBJ1-2; TRBD1 is a possible D gene (5 bases). The CDR3 spans 16 residues. Germline loops: CDR1 SEHNR, CDR2 FQNEAQ (reference sequence). Between the trimmed V and J ends, which lost 1 base and 0 bases, there was a span of 12 bases. In nucleotides, the CDR3 is TGTGCCAGCAGCTTAGATACAGGAGTACCTAACTATGGCTACACCTTC. As protein: CASSLDTGVPNYGYTF.

The chain carries TRBV9 and TRBJ2-1, with D perhaps matching TRBD2 (6 bases). V lost 7 bases, J lost 6 bases, and 14 bases lay in between. This CDR3 spans 13 amino acids. From germline, CDR1 is SGDLS and CDR2 YYNGEE. CDR3 nucleotide sequence: TGTGCCAGCGGGAGGAGCTCGGCCAATGAGCAGTTCTTC. Translating gives CASGRSSANEQFF.

The V and J genes are TRBV5-1 and TRBJ2-1, with a tentative D call TRBD1 (5 bases). CDR1 and CDR2 from the germline V gene are SGHRS and YFSETQ. V lost 4 bases and J 2 bases, leaving 13 bases between the germline ends. The CDR3 is 15 amino acids. The CDR3 nucleotides read TGCGCCAGCAGCCCGGCAACAGGCGCCTACAATGAGCAGTTCTTC. Translation: CASSPATGAYNEQFF. Complete variable domain (other parts from reference TRBV5-1 and TRBJ2-1): KAGVTQTPRYLIKTRGQQVTLSCSPISGHRSVSWYQQTPGQGLQFLFEYFSETQRNKGNFPGRFSGRQFSNSRSEMNVSTLELGDSALYLCASSPATGAYNEQFFGPGTRLTVL.

The chain combines TRBV21-1 with TRBJ2-1. TRBV21-1 is noted as a pseudogene. This CDR3 is built from 18 residues. The CDR3 here is CASSNKKDRYHSYNEQFF. The CDR3 nucleotides are TGTGCCAGCAGCAATAAAAAGGACCGTTATCACTCCTACAATGAGCAGTTCTTC.

The CDR3 loop reads CAAGGHNEQFF. The CDR3, as DNA: TGTGCCGCCGGGGGCCACAATGAGCAGTTCTTC. The chain is built from TRBV19 and TRBJ2-1; D assignment may be TRBD1 or TRBD2 (6 bases each). CDR1 is LNHDA and CDR2 is SQIVND in the germline V gene (reference sequence). The CDR3 loop spans 11 amino acids. Trimming took off 11 bases at V and 5 bases at J, with 10 bases between the two ends.

There are a few counts of this clone. The chain employs TRBV3-1 (or the pseudogene TRBV3-2) and TRBJ1-2; TRBD1 aligns across 10 bases. In germline, CDR1 is LGHDT, CDR2 YNNKEL (reference sequence). CDR3 length: 15 residues. The J segment lost 5 bases and the V segment lost 0 bases, leaving 3 bases of the junction unmatched. DNA for the CDR3: TGTGCCAGCAGCCAAGAAGGGGGACAGGGGTATGGCTACACCTTC. Translating gives CASSQEGGQGYGYTF.

This rearrangement joins TRBV6-5 to TRBJ1-4; the match to TRBD1 covers 7 bases. The CDR3 extends over 13 amino acids. Unmatched junction bases numbered 8, after V lost 6 bases and J lost 10 bases. CDR1 and CDR2 (germline): MNHEY, SVGAGI. The DNA of the CDR3 is TGTGCCAGCAGCAGGGGGGAGGGAGGAAAACTGTTTTTT. Translating gives CASSRGEGGKLFF.

The rearrangement uses TRBV4-1 and TRBJ2-7; perhaps TRBD1 as D (6 bases). Germline V gives CDR1 MGHRA, CDR2 YSYEKL. Between the trimmed V and J ends, which lost 4 bases and 5 bases, there was a span of 21 bases. This CDR3 contains 16 residues. This chain's CDR3 is CASSLGGSRVHDEQYF. In DNA, the CDR3 is TGCGCCAGCAGCCTAGGGGGATCCAGGGTCCATGACGAGCAGTACTTC.

The V call is TRBV19, the J call TRBJ2-7; TRBD1 agrees at 7 bases. The V gene's germline CDR1 is LNHDA and CDR2 SQIVND (reference sequence). The CDR3 contains 14 residues. V was clipped by 1 base and J by 2 bases; unmatched bases: 2. The CDR3 sequence is CASSIAGTAYEQYF. The CDR3 coding sequence is TGTGCCAGTAGTATAGCTGGGACAGCCTACGAGCAGTACTTC.

CDR3 region: CSVEGGKGGHNEQFF. The CDR3 nucleotides read TGCAGCGTTGAAGGTGGGAAGGGAGGGCACAATGAGCAGTTCTTC. This rearrangement joins TRBV29-1 to TRBJ2-1, with 7 nucleotides matching TRBD2. Germline trimming cut 1 base from V and 5 bases from J; bases unmatched to any gene: 8. The CDR3 is made up of 15 amino acids. CDR1 is SQVTM and CDR2 is ANQGSEA in the germline V gene.